Presented here are 25 T cell receptor beta chains from one specimen sequenced in a study of tumor-infiltrating lymphocytes in oesophageal squamous cell carcinoma. From the PCR reads, TCRdb called clonotypes with MiXCR, one entry per CDR3 protein. The top ten clones hold approximately 23% of a sample with 8,500 to 14,000 distinct CDR3 sequences, roughly three fifths of them seen once. What was sequenced was esophageal tumor tissue. The receptors derive from a male donor with esophageal squamous cell carcinoma.

Worth noting for this clonotype: The conserved final phenylalanine or tryptophan is absent from the CDR3, which likely points to a read error. No DNA is shown, since the ends of the CDR3 on it are uncertain; the CDR3 is the one TCRdb lists. This sequence joins TRBV11-2 and TRBJ2-6; TRBD1 was called by the table and not checked on the DNA. The germline V gene encodes CDR1 SGHAT and CDR2 FQNNGV. A total of 17 residues make up the CDR3, ends included. The CDR3: CASSLGPTGSYEQYFGA.

The sample holds a few counts of this clonotype. The gene calls are TRBV7-9 and TRBJ2-3; D unclear. The germline gives CDR1 SEHNR, CDR2 FQNEAQ (reference sequence). The V gene lost 3 bases and the J gene lost 6 bases, with 10 bases spanning the gap. The CDR3 runs 13 residues. The CDR3 bases are TGTGCCAGCAGCTTTAACGGTGGGGATACGCAGTATTTT. It encodes CASSFNGGDTQYF.

The chain carries TRBV6-6 and TRBJ2-1; TRBD1 agrees at 11 bases. J lost 6 bases, V lost 4 bases, and 5 bases had no gene match. Germline CDR1 and CDR2: MNHNY and SVGAGI (reference sequence). The length of the CDR3 is 15 residues. CDR3 coding DNA: TGTGCCAGCAGTTTTCTCGGGACAGGGGGCAATGAGCAGTTCTTC. Translation: CASSFLGTGGNEQFF.

CDR3 DNA: TGTGCCAGCAGCTTTGGGGGTGCAGATACGCAGTATTTT. Translating it yields CASSFGGADTQYF. V usage is TRBV7-2 and J usage is TRBJ2-3; either TRBD1 or TRBD2 may supply D (5 bases each). This CDR3 contains 13 residues. The V end was cut by 3 bases, the J end by 4 bases, with 8 bases between. Germline CDR1 and CDR2: SGHTA and FQGNSA.

This clonotype was detected many times. The V gene is TRBV6-1, the J gene TRBJ1-2; no firm D call. Germline V gene lookup returns CDR1 MNHNS and CDR2 SASEGT. This CDR3 spans 12 amino acids. Trimming took off 6 bases at V and 8 bases at J, with 13 bases between the two ends. Here the CDR3 reads CASSDVGYGYTF. In DNA, the CDR3 is TGTGCCAGCAGCGACGTGGGGTACGGCTACACCTTC.

This rearrangement joins TRBV28 to TRBJ2-5; D gene unclear. In germline, CDR1 is MDHEN, CDR2 SYDVKM. Trimming stripped 7 bases from V and 4 bases from J, with 13 bases between. The CDR3 loop spans 13 amino acids. CDR3 residues: CASTMRWGETQYF. In DNA, the CDR3 is TGTGCCAGCACCATGAGGTGGGGAGAGACCCAGTACTTC.

The rearrangement joins TRBV20-1 to TRBJ1-5; TRBD1 aligns across 9 bases. Germline V lookup: CDR1 DFQATT, CDR2 SNEGSKA (reference sequence). V gave up 6 bases and J gave up 7 bases; unmatched junction bases: 10. The CDR3 contains 14 residues. The DNA of the CDR3 is TGCAGTGCCCGGGGCGGAGACAGGGGGCAGCCCCAGCATTTT. Protein sequence: CSARGGDRGQPQHF.

The chain is built from TRBV6-5 and TRBJ2-3; no reliable D call. The CDR3 sequence is 14 residues long. CDR1 is MNHEY and CDR2 is SVGAGI in the germline V gene. DNA for the CDR3: TGTGTTAGCTCAAAAGGTTCTTCGGGAGATACGCAGTATTTT. Encoded protein: CVSSKGSSGDTQYF.

This chain connects TRBV12-3 or TRBV12-4 to TRBJ2-3, with TRBD1 matching 7 bases. The CDR3 has 14 amino acids. The ends lost 8 bases at V and 0 bases at J; junction bases unmatched: 5. CDR3 nucleotide sequence: TGTGCCAGCTTGTACAGGGGTAGCACAGATACGCAGTATTTT. It is translated as CASLYRGSTDTQYF.

The rearrangement links TRBV7-6 to TRBJ2-3; TRBD2 matches at 11 bases. The J call is in doubt because the DNA end fits TRBJ2-7 better. This CDR3 region has 15 residues. The V gene's germline CDR1 is SGHVS and CDR2 FNYEAQ. The CDR3 spells CASSPLAGGSYEQYF. As DNA, the CDR3 is TGTGCCAGCAGCCCCCTAGCGGGAGGCTCCTACGAGCAGTACTTC.

The chain uses TRBV2 and TRBJ2-7; 10 bases line up with TRBD2. V was clipped by 8 bases and J by 5 bases; unmatched bases: 9. The CDR3 consists of 14 residues. Germline CDR1 SNHLY, CDR2 FYNNEI. CDR3 sequence: CASAKREGQDEQYF. DNA for the CDR3: TGTGCCAGCGCCAAGCGGGAGGGCCAGGACGAGCAGTACTTC. Full variable domain (rest looked up from reference TRBV2 and TRBJ2-7): EPEVTQTPSHQVTQMGQEVILRCVPISNHLYFYWYRQILGQKVEFLVSFYNNEISEKSEIFDDQFSVERPDGSNFTLKIRSTKLEDSAMYFCASAKREGQDEQYFGPGTRLTVT.

This clonotype was detected a few times. The J gene is TRBJ2-5, the V gene TRBV7-2; D is undetermined. The germline V and J ends were trimmed by 1 base and 5 bases, with 8 bases remaining between them. The CDR3 spans 13 residues. Germline V gene lookup returns CDR1 SGHTA and CDR2 FQGNSA. The CDR3 sequence is CASSLVWTETQYF. The DNA for the CDR3 is TGTGCCAGCAGCTTAGTTTGGACGGAGACCCAGTACTTC.

The rearrangement uses TRBV28 and TRBJ2-3; possible D gene TRBD1, 5 bases. The V gene lost 6 bases and the J gene lost 6 bases, with 10 bases spanning the gap. The CDR3 covers 12 residues. Germline-derived CDR1 and CDR2 are MDHEN and SYDVKM. Here the CDR3 reads CASSTRVDTQYF. The CDR3 DNA sequence: TGTGCCAGCAGCACCAGGGTGGATACGCAGTATTTT.

Sample share makes this clonotype medium-sized. Relative to the germline gene, one junction end is altered; a read error may explain this. The chain carries TRBV28 and TRBJ2-3, with 13 nucleotides matching TRBD2. The CDR3 is 19 amino acids. Per germline, CDR1 MDHEN and CDR2 SYDVKM. CDR3 region: CASSLWGLAGPSSTDTQYF. The CDR3 DNA follows: TGTGCCAGCAGCTTATGGGGACTAGCGGGACCCTCTAGCACAGATACGCAGTATTTT.

The chain has TRBV7-9 and TRBJ2-1, with D possibly being TRBD1 or TRBD2 (5 bases each). Germline loops: CDR1 SEHNR, CDR2 FQNEAQ (reference sequence). V was clipped by 5 bases and J by 5 bases, with 22 bases between them. The CDR3 spans 17 residues. The chain's CDR3 is CASSLRSSTAGDNEQFF. The CDR3 nucleotides read TGTGCCAGCAGCCTTAGAAGTTCGACAGCCGGGGACAATGAGCAGTTCTTC.

This clonotype was observed at least ten times. The rearrangement uses TRBV11-2 and TRBJ2-7; 10 nucleotides match TRBD2. This CDR3 is 16 amino acids long. V trimming: 4 bases; J trimming: 0 bases; junction bases outside the gene matches: 6. CDR1 SGHAT and CDR2 FQNNGV come from the germline V gene. The CDR3 DNA sequence: TGTGCCAGCAGCTCCAGACTAGCGGGCCTCTCCTACGAGCAGTACTTC. As protein: CASSSRLAGLSYEQYF. The whole variable domain, remainder taken from reference TRBV11-2 and TRBJ2-7, is EAGVAQSPRYKIIEKRQSVAFWCNPISGHATLYWYQQILGQGPKLLIQFQNNGVVDDSQLPKDRFSAERLKGVDSTLKIQPAKLEDSAVYLCASSSRLAGLSYEQYFGPGTRLTVT.

The rearrangement links TRBV7-3 to TRBJ2-1, with 15 bases that match TRBD2. After removal of 4 bases from V and 10 bases from J, the junction contained 2 bases not matched to a gene. This CDR3 has 14 amino acids. Germline V gene sequence: CDR1 SGHTA, CDR2 FQGTGA. The CDR3 DNA follows: TGTGCCAGCAGCTCCGGACTAGCGGGAGGGGAGCAGTTCTTC. Translating it yields CASSSGLAGGEQFF.

This sequence joins TRBV5-1 and TRBJ2-7; weak D call: TRBD1 (6 bases). V was trimmed by 0 bases and J by 5 bases, leaving 21 bases between them. The CDR3 consists of 17 residues. The germline CDR1 and CDR2 sequences are SGHRS and YFSETQ. DNA for the CDR3: TGCGCCAGCAGCTTGGGGGCCTCAGGGACACAATCCGACGAGCAGTACTTC. This gives the protein CASSLGASGTQSDEQYF.

This clonotype has a handful of counts. This rearrangement joins TRBV7-3 to TRBJ2-3; D might be TRBD2 (5 bases). The tail of the sequence fits TRBJ2-7 better, so the J call may be wrong. The germline V gene encodes CDR1 SGHTA and CDR2 FQGTGA. The CDR3 spans 14 residues. The CDR3, as DNA: TGTGCCAGCAGCTTCGACCGGGACTCCTACGAGCAGTACTTC. Its translation: CASSFDRDSYEQYF.

The V call is TRBV7-2, the J call TRBJ1-2; 7 bases fit TRBD1. Germline values: CDR1 SGHTA, CDR2 FQGNSA. The CDR3 totals 14 residues. J was trimmed by 6 bases and V by 2 bases; bases with no gene match: 6. The CDR3 spells CASSLQQGRDGYTF. The CDR3 DNA reads as TGTGCCAGCAGCTTACAACAGGGGCGGGATGGCTACACCTTC.

This chain uses TRBV11-2 with TRBJ1-6, with D tentatively TRBD1 (5 bases). This CDR3 region has 15 residues. V lost 2 bases and J 6 bases, leaving 11 bases between the germline ends. CDR1 and CDR2 from the germline V gene are SGHAT and FQNNGV. The CDR3 protein is CASSLRYGGNSPLHF. Written as DNA, the CDR3 is TGTGCCAGCAGCTTACGGTATGGGGGTAATTCACCCCTCCACTTT.

This chain links TRBV7-3 with TRBJ1-2; D is unresolved. The CDR3 consists of 15 residues. The germline V and J ends were trimmed by 5 bases and 7 bases, with 20 bases remaining between them. Germline values: CDR1 SGHTA, CDR2 FQGTGA. CDR3 sequence reads: CASSDSQTLLGGYTF. The DNA of the CDR3 is TGTGCCAGCAGCGACTCTCAGACCCTACTGGGTGGCTACACCTTC.

This clonotype was found once. V gene TRBV7-7 combines with J gene TRBJ2-5; 8 nucleotides align to TRBD2. The CDR3 runs to 17 residues. Looked up from germline, CDR1 is SSHAT and CDR2 is FNYEAQ (reference sequence). Trimming removed 0 bases from V and 0 bases from J; junction bases left unmatched: 6. For the CDR3, the DNA is TGTGCCAGCAGCTTAGCGGCGGGAGGAGGTGACCAAGAGACCCAGTACTTC. Translating gives CASSLAAGGGDQETQYF. Complete variable domain (other parts from reference TRBV7-7 and TRBJ2-5): GAGVSQSPRYKVTKRGQDVTLRCDPISSHATLYWYQQALGQGPEFLTYFNYEAQPDKSGLPSDRFSAERPEGSISTLTIQRTEQRDSAMYRCASSLAAGGGDQETQYFGPGTRLLVL.

This chain joins TRBV6-1 and TRBJ2-7, with 9 bases identical to TRBD1. CDR3 length: 15 residues. CDR1 MNHNS and CDR2 SASEGT come from the germline V gene. Trimming removed 6 bases from V and 2 bases from J; junction bases left unmatched: 8. CDR3 DNA: TGTGCCAGCAGACGGACAGGGGCGACGGCCTACGAGCAGTACTTC. Its protein product is CASRRTGATAYEQYF.

By proportion, this clonotype is medium-sized. The chain recombines TRBV6-1 with TRBJ2-2; D unresolved. Trimming stripped 5 bases from V and 2 bases from J, with 6 bases between. Germline V lookup: CDR1 MNHNS, CDR2 SASEGT. CDR3 length equals 13 residues. CDR3 amino acids: CASSLQNTGELFF. The CDR3 coding sequence is TGTGCCAGCAGTCTCCAAAACACCGGGGAGCTGTTTTTT.